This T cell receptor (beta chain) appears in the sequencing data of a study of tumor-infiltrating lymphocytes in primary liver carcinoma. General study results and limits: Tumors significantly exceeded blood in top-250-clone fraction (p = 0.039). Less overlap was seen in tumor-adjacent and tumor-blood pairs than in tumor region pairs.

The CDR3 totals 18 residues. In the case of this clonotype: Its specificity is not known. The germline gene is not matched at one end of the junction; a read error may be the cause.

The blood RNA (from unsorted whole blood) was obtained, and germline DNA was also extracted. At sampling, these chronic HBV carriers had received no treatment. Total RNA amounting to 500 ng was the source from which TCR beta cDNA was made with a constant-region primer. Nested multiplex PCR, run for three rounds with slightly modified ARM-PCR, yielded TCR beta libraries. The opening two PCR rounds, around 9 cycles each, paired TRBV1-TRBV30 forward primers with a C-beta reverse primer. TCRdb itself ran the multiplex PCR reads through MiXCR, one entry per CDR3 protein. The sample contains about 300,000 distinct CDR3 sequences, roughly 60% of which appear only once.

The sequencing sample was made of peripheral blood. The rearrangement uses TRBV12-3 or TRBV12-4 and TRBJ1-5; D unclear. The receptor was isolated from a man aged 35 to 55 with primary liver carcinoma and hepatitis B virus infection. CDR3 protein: CASSPALWEGNSNQSQHF. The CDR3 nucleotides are TGTGCAAGCAGCCCCGCCCTTTGGGAAGGCAATAGCAATCAGTCCCAGCATTTT.